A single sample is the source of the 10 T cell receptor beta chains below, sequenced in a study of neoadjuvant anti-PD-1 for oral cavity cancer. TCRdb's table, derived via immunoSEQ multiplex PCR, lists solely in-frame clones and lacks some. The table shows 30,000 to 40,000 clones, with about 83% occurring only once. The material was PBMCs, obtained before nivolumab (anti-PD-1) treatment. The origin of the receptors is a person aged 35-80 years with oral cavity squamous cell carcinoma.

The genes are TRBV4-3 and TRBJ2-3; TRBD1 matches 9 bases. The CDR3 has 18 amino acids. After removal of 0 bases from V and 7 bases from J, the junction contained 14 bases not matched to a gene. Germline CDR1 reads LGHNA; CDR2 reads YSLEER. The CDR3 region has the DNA TGCGCCAGCAGCCAAGAGTCAATCAGGGACAGGGTTTTTCATACGCAGTATTTT. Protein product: CASSQESIRDRVFHTQYF.

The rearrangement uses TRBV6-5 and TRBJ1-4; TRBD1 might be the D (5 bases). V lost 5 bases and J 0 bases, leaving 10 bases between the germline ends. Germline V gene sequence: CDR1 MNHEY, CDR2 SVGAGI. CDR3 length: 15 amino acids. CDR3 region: CASSLQGATNEKLFF. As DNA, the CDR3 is TGTGCCAGCAGTCTCCAGGGAGCAACTAATGAAAAACTGTTTTTT.

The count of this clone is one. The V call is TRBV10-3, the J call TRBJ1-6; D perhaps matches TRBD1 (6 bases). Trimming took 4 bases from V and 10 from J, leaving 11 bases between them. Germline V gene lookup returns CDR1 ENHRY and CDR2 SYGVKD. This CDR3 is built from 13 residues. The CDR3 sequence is CAISGSGGSPLHF. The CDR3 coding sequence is TGTGCCATCAGTGGGTCCGGGGGCTCACCCCTCCACTTT.

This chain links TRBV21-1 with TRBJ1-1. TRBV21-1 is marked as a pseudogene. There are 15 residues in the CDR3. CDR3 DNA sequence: TGTGCCAGCAGCAAAGACGAGGGCCCGCGAGGTGAAGCTTTCTTT. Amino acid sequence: CASSKDEGPRGEAFF.

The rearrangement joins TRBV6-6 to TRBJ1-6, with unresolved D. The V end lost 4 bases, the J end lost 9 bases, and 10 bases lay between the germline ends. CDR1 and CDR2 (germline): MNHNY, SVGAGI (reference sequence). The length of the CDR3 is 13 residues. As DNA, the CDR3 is TGTGCCAGCAGTTCAGGAGGCCTTTCACCCCTCCACTTT. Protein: CASSSGGLSPLHF.

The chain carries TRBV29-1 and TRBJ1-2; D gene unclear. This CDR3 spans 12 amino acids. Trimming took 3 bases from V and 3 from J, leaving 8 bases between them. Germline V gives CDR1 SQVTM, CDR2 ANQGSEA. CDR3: CSVEWRDYGYTF. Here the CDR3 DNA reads TGCAGCGTTGAGTGGCGGGACTATGGCTACACCTTC.

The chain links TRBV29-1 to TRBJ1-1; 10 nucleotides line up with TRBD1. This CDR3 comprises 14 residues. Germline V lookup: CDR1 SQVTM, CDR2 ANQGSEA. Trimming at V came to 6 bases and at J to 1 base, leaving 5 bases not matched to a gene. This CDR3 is CSVRTGGGNTEAFF. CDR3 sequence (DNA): TGCAGCGTCCGGACAGGGGGAGGGAACACTGAAGCTTTCTTT. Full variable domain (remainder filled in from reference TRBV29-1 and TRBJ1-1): SAVISQKPSRDICQRGTSLTIQCQVDSQVTMMFWYRQQPGQSLTLIATANQGSEATYESGFVIDKFPISRPNLTFSTLTVSNMSPEDSSIYLCSVRTGGGNTEAFFGQGTRLTVV.

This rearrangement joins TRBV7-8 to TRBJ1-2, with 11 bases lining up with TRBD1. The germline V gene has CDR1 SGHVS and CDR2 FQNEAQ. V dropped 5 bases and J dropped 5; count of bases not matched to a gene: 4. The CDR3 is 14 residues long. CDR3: CASSTGQGAYGYTF. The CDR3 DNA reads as TGTGCCAGCAGCACCGGACAGGGGGCGTATGGCTACACCTTC. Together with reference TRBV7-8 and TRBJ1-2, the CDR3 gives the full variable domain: GAGVSQSPRYKVAKRGQDVALRCDPISGHVSLFWYQQALGQGPEFLTYFQNEAQLDKSGLPSDRFFAERPEGSVSTLKIQRTQQEDSAVYLCASSTGQGAYGYTFGSGTRLTVV.

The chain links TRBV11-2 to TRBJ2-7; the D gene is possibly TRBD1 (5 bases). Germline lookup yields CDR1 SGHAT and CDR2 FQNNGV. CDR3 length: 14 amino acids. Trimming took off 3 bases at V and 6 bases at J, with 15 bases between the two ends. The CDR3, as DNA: TGTGCCAGCAGCTTTGCGCAGGGCGCTGGCGAGCAGTACTTC. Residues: CASSFAQGAGEQYF.

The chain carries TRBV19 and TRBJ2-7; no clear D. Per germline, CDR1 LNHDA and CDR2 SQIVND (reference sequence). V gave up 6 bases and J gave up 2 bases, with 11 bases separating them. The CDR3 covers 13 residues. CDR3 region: CASSPDGPYEQYF. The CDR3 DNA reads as TGTGCCAGTAGCCCCGACGGCCCCTACGAGCAGTACTTC.